Below, 27 T cell receptor beta chains from the same sample are listed, as sequenced in a study of cytomegalovirus exposure and HLA in healthy donors. The assay was immunoSEQ multiplex PCR, and TCRdb's table has in-frame clones only and misses some. The sample shows around 60,000 clones, roughly 94% of them seen only once. Material: PBMCs. The receptors originated from a woman younger than 30 in good health and CMV-seropositive.

The chain recombines TRBV27 with TRBJ2-7; D gene uncertain. This CDR3 spans 12 amino acids. Germline V lookup: CDR1 MNHEY, CDR2 SMNVEV (reference sequence). Trimming took off 4 bases at V and 0 bases at J, with 4 bases between the two ends. CDR3 DNA sequence: TGTGCCAGCAGTTCAGACTCCTACGAGCAGTACTTC. This gives the protein CASSSDSYEQYF.

V usage is TRBV7-9 and J usage is TRBJ2-5, with TRBD2 matching 7 bases. The V gene's germline CDR1 is SEHNR and CDR2 FQNEAQ (reference sequence). V shed 4 bases, J shed 5 bases, and the junction held 13 bases outside the gene matches. CDR3 length: 16 amino acids. Here the CDR3 reads CASSSPFGGGEETQYF. In nucleotides, the CDR3 is TGTGCCAGCAGCTCGCCGTTTGGGGGGGGAGAGGAGACCCAGTACTTC.

The rearrangement joins TRBV4-1 to TRBJ1-1; the D is unclear. Per the germline V gene, CDR1 is MGHRA and CDR2 is YSYEKL. The CDR3 runs 14 residues. V lost 4 bases and J 1 base, leaving 10 bases between the germline ends. The chain's CDR3 is CASSRGLENTEAFF. The CDR3 DNA is TGCGCCAGCAGCCGCGGACTGGAGAACACTGAAGCTTTCTTT.

The V call is TRBV7-2, the J call TRBJ1-1; D is unresolved. From germline, CDR1 is SGHTA and CDR2 FQGNSA. Between the trimmed V and J ends, which lost 7 bases and 4 bases, there was a span of 13 bases. This CDR3 region has 13 residues. The CDR3 loop reads CASTSGLSTEAFF. CDR3 nucleotide sequence: TGTGCCAGCACCTCTGGGCTATCCACTGAAGCTTTCTTT.

The sample holds one count of this clone. The chain carries TRBV6-6 and TRBJ2-4; TRBD1 aligns across 9 bases. V lost 6 bases to trimming and J lost 7 bases; unmatched junction nucleotides: 7. The length of the CDR3 is 14 residues. Germline CDR1 is MNHNY and CDR2 is SVGAGI (reference sequence). The CDR3: CASSNRGRENIQYF. DNA of the CDR3: TGTGCCAGCAGCAACAGGGGGCGGGAGAACATTCAGTACTTC.

CDR3 nucleotide sequence: TGTGCCAGCAGCCTCAAGCTAGCGGGGGGAGAGACCCAGTACTTC. It codes for CASSLKLAGGETQYF. The V gene is TRBV2, the J gene TRBJ2-5; TRBD2 agrees at 11 bases. J was trimmed by 4 bases and V by 6 bases; bases with no gene match: 7. Germline values: CDR1 SNHLY, CDR2 FYNNEI. This CDR3 comprises 15 residues.

This clone showed up just once. The rearrangement uses TRBV5-1 and TRBJ1-5; D might be TRBD1 (6 bases). CDR3 length: 14 residues. The V end was cut by 4 bases, the J end by 1 base, with 9 bases between. Germline CDR1 is SGHRS and CDR2 is YFSETQ. CDR3 coding DNA: TGCGCCAGCAGCCCACAGGGAAGCAATCAGCCCCAGCATTTT. This translates into CASSPQGSNQPQHF.

CDR3 nucleotide sequence: TGTGCCAGCAGTCCCCAGGGGACACTAGAGAGGGGCTACACCTTC. Its protein product is CASSPQGTLERGYTF. The V gene is TRBV27, the J gene TRBJ1-2; perhaps TRBD1 as D (6 bases). Trimming removed 5 bases from V and 8 bases from J, with 21 bases in between. This CDR3 has 15 residues. Germline CDR1 is MNHEY and CDR2 is SMNVEV (reference sequence).

This clone came up a few times. CDR3 coding DNA: TGCGCCAGCAGTGTCATGGGACTAGAGGACTACGAGCAGTACTTC. Translated: CASSVMGLEDYEQYF. The chain couples TRBV10-1 to TRBJ2-7, with 8 positions matching TRBD2. With 4 bases clipped from V and 3 bases from J, the junction kept 8 bases outside the gene matches. CDR3 size: 15 residues. Looked up from germline, CDR1 is WNHNN and CDR2 is SYGVQD (reference sequence).

The gene calls are TRBV7-9 and TRBJ2-3, with a possible D match to TRBD2 (5 bases). Germline lookup yields CDR1 SEHNR and CDR2 FQNEAQ (reference sequence). V was pared by 3 bases and J by 4 bases, with 14 bases between. The CDR3 runs to 15 residues. The CDR3, as DNA: TGTGCCAGCAGCTTGATATTCTCGAGGGCAGATACGCAGTATTTT. This translates into CASSLIFSRADTQYF. The full variable domain, its missing parts supplied by reference TRBV7-9 and TRBJ2-3, is DTGVSQNPRHKITKRGQNVTFRCDPISEHNRLYWYRQTLGQGPEFLTYFQNEAQLEKSRLLSDRFSAERPKGSFSTLEIQRTEQGDSAMYLCASSLIFSRADTQYFGPGTRLTVL.

This clone was counted a single time. V usage is TRBV7-2 and J usage is TRBJ2-6; weak D call: TRBD1 (6 bases). Germline CDR1 SGHTA, CDR2 FQGNSA. Between the trimmed V and J ends, which lost 4 bases and 1 base, there was a span of 8 bases. The CDR3 has 15 residues. The CDR3 DNA reads as TGTGCCAGCAGCTATAGGGGGTCTGGGGCCAACGTCCTGACTTTC. Its protein is CASSYRGSGANVLTF.

This chain links TRBV6-1 with TRBJ2-7; 11 bases are a match to TRBD2. This CDR3 comprises 14 residues. Germline V CDR1 and CDR2: MNHNS, SASEGT. V shed 5 bases and J 4 bases; nucleotides not matched to a gene: 4. DNA of the CDR3: TGTGCCAGCAGTCTACTAGCGGGGGATTACGAGCAGTACTTC. It is translated as CASSLLAGDYEQYF.

This clone was recorded a few times. This rearrangement joins TRBV5-8 to TRBJ1-5, with 9 bases identical to TRBD1. Germline-derived CDR1 and CDR2 are SGHTS and YDEGEE. The CDR3 is 13 amino acids. The V segment lost 5 bases and the J segment 4 bases; nucleotides outside the gene matches: 1. The CDR3 DNA reads as TGTGCCAGCAGGGGACAGGGAAATCAGCCCCAGCATTTT. It specifies CASRGQGNQPQHF.

The rearrangement links TRBV5-4 to TRBJ1-2, with D perhaps TRBD1 (6 bases). V lost 4 bases, J lost 4 bases, and 14 bases lay in between. The CDR3 has 14 amino acids. Germline loops: CDR1 SGHNT, CDR2 YYREEE (reference sequence). The CDR3 nucleotides are TGTGCCAGCAGCGGTACGAGGGGGGGCTATGGCTACACCTTC. Residues: CASSGTRGGYGYTF.

The chain has TRBV5-6 and TRBJ1-2, with D possibly TRBD1 on 6 matching bases. Germline lookup yields CDR1 SGHDT and CDR2 YYEEEE. CDR3 size: 13 residues. The V end lost 7 bases, the J end lost 8 bases, and 18 bases lay between the germline ends. CDR3 sequence (DNA): TGTGCCAGCGCCCCTCGGGGGGGGCGCGGCTACACCTTC. Residues: CASAPRGGRGYTF.

This clone was counted between two and nine times. The V call is TRBV28, the J call TRBJ2-7; the match to TRBD1 covers 7 bases. Unmatched junction bases numbered 8, after V lost 3 bases and J lost 6 bases. Germline assignment: CDR1 MDHEN and CDR2 SYDVKM. CDR3 size: 14 residues. CDR3 sequence reads: CASSFEGASSEQYF. Written as DNA, the CDR3 is TGTGCCAGCAGTTTTGAGGGGGCCAGTAGCGAGCAGTACTTC.

The V call is TRBV29-1, the J call TRBJ2-3; 7 bases map to TRBD2. The CDR3 contains 16 residues. CDR1 and CDR2 (germline): SQVTM, ANQGSEA. V shed 4 bases, J shed 1 base, and the junction held 11 bases outside the gene matches. The DNA for the CDR3 is TGCAGCGTTGGGGGAGGGAGGGGCATCGGCACAGATACGCAGTATTTT. It codes for CSVGGGRGIGTDTQYF.

This sequence joins TRBV4-2 and TRBJ2-1, with unresolved D. The V and J ends lost 4 bases and 8 bases respectively, with 12 bases between them. Germline CDR1 LGHNA, CDR2 YNFKEQ. CDR3 length: 13 amino acids. The CDR3 DNA sequence: TGTGCCAGCAGCCCCCGGGTTTCGGATGAGCAGTTCTTC. Protein: CASSPRVSDEQFF.

V usage is TRBV27 and J usage is TRBJ2-5, with TRBD1 as a possible D gene (5 bases). Trimming removed 5 bases from V and 5 bases from J, with 36 bases in between. Germline CDR1 MNHEY, CDR2 SMNVEV (reference sequence). The CDR3 totals 21 residues. The CDR3 coding sequence is TGTGCCAGCAGTCCAATCCGCCGATCGAATCGGACAACTTATTGCCAGGAGACCCAGTACTTC. Its protein product is CASSPIRRSNRTTYCQETQYF.

This chain uses TRBV7-2 with TRBJ2-2; D unclear. In germline, CDR1 is SGHTA, CDR2 FQGNSA. Trimming took off 4 bases at V and 3 bases at J, with 15 bases between the two ends. The CDR3 runs to 16 residues. This CDR3 is CASSSNPTLYTGELFF. The CDR3 nucleotides read TGTGCCAGCAGCTCAAATCCGACACTTTACACCGGGGAGCTGTTTTTT. Based on the CDR3 plus reference TRBV7-2 and TRBJ2-2, the full variable domain is GAGVSQSPSNKVTEKGKDVELRCDPISGHTALYWYRQSLGQGLEFLIYFQGNSAPDKSGLPSDRFSAERTGGSVSTLTIQRTQQEDSAVYLCASSSNPTLYTGELFFGEGSRLTVL.

This clone was seen a few times. The chain has TRBV5-6 and TRBJ1-2; TRBD1 agrees at 9 bases. Germline trimming cut 4 bases from V and 8 bases from J; bases unmatched to any gene: 6. The CDR3 spans 13 residues. CDR1 is SGHDT, CDR2 YYEEEE, per germline. Here the CDR3 reads CASSPQGAQGYTF. In DNA form, the CDR3 reads TGTGCCAGCAGCCCACAGGGGGCGCAGGGCTACACCTTC.

This clone was counted between two and nine times. The chain joins TRBV27 to TRBJ1-6; 8 bases are shared with TRBD1. Germline CDR1 and CDR2: MNHEY and SMNVEV (reference sequence). The CDR3 loop spans 16 amino acids. The trim removed 6 bases at V and 10 bases at J, leaving 14 bases unmatched. The CDR3 DNA is TGTGCCAGCAGATTGTCATCAGGGGGCCTCTCCTCACCCCTCCACTTT. It is translated as CASRLSSGGLSSPLHF.

The chain uses TRBV10-1 and TRBJ1-5; the D gene is possibly TRBD1 (6 bases). There are 18 residues in the CDR3. Germline-derived CDR1 and CDR2 are WNHNN and SYGVQD (reference sequence). V was pared by 9 bases and J by 1 base, with 25 bases between. The CDR3 loop is CASTGKKAAEPSNQPQHF. CDR3 sequence (DNA): TGCGCCAGTACAGGGAAAAAAGCTGCAGAACCAAGCAATCAGCCCCAGCATTTT.

This chain joins TRBV6-5 and TRBJ2-5; weak D call: TRBD1 (5 bases). This CDR3 has 15 amino acids. V lost 5 bases, J lost 4 bases, and 17 bases lay in between. Germline assignment: CDR1 MNHEY and CDR2 SVGAGI. CDR3 amino acids: CASSHARQGPETQYF. In DNA, the CDR3 is TGTGCCAGCAGTCACGCTCGCCAGGGCCCAGAGACCCAGTACTTC.

This clone was observed a few times. The rearrangement joins TRBV5-1 to TRBJ2-1; D gene unclear. The ends were cut back, 3 bases at V and 5 bases at J, with 12 bases in the middle. The germline CDR1 and CDR2 sequences are SGHRS and YFSETQ. The CDR3 has 14 amino acids. CDR3 DNA: TGCGCCAGCAGCTCTACAATCAGCGACAATGAGCAGTTCTTC. This encodes CASSSTISDNEQFF.

The chain uses TRBV4-1 and TRBJ2-7, with TRBD1 matching over 8 bases. Losses at the gene ends were 4 bases for V and 1 base for J; bases not matched to a gene: 9. Germline assignment: CDR1 MGHRA and CDR2 YSYEKL. The CDR3 has 16 amino acids. CDR3 residues: CASSLMTGVSSYEQYF. CDR3 sequence (DNA): TGCGCCAGCAGCCTAATGACAGGGGTGTCGTCCTACGAGCAGTACTTC.

The J gene is TRBJ2-7, the V gene TRBV4-2, with 7 bases that match TRBD2. The trim removed 4 bases at V and 2 bases at J, leaving 11 bases unmatched. CDR3 length equals 16 residues. Germline assignment: CDR1 LGHNA and CDR2 YNFKEQ. In nucleotides, the CDR3 is TGTGCCAGCAGCCCAACAGCGGGAATTAGGGCCTACGAGCAGTACTTC. Amino acid sequence: CASSPTAGIRAYEQYF.